This TCR beta chain was sequenced for a study of T cell responses to AZD1222 COVID-19 vaccine. Some clones are missing from TCRdb's copy, which holds only in-frame ones; the method was immunoSEQ multiplex PCR. The profile shows around 100,000 clones, 85% of them singletons. This sample comprised peripheral blood, obtained 28 days after the second AZD1222 dose. The clonotype comes from an adult who received the AZD1222 COVID-19 vaccine.

The CDR3 region is CATSDPTSGGTDTQYF. The CDR3 region has the DNA TGTGCCACCAGTGACCCTACTAGCGGGGGCACAGATACGCAGTATTTT. V usage is TRBV24-1 and J usage is TRBJ2-3; 10 positions match TRBD2. Trimming took 4 bases from V and 1 from J; bases not matched to a gene: 4. CDR1 is KGHDR, CDR2 SFDVKD, per germline. The CDR3 has 16 amino acids.